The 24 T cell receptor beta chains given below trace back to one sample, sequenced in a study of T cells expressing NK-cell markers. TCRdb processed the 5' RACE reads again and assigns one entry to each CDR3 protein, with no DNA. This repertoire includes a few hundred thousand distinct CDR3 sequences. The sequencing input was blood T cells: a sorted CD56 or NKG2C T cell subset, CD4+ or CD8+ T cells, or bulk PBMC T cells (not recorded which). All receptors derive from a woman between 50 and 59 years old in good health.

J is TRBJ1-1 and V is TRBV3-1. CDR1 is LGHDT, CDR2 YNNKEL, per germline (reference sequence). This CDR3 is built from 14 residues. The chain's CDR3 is CASSQSVGNTEAFF.

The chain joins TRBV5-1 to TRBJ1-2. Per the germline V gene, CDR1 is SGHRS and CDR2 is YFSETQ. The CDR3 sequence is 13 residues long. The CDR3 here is CASSLELGYGYTF. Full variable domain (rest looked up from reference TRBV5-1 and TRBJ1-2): KAGVTQTPRYLIKTRGQQVTLSCSPISGHRSVSWYQQTPGQGLQFLFEYFSETQRNKGNFPGRFSGRQFSNSRSEMNVSTLELGDSALYLCASSLELGYGYTFGSGTRLTVV.

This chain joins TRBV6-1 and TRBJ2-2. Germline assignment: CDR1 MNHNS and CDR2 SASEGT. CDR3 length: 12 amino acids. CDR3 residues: CASEGWGGELFF.

CDR3 residues: CASGNRGGDTF. This chain connects TRBV10-3 to TRBJ1-2; TCRdb names TRBD1, which stays unverified in the absence of DNA. Germline CDR1 and CDR2: ENHRY and SYGVKD. CDR3 length equals 11 residues.

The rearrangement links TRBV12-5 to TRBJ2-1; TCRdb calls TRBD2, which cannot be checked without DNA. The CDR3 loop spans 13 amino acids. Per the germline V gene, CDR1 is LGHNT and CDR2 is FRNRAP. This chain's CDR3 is CASGSSSLDEQFF.

The chain's CDR3 is CASTSTGYSGNTIYF. The rearrangement links TRBV12-3 or TRBV12-4 to TRBJ1-3; there is no DNA to check the TCRdb D call of TRBD1. The CDR3 is 15 residues long.

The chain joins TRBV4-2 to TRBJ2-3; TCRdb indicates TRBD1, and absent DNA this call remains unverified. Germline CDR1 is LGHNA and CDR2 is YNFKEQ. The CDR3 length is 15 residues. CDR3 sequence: CASSPGQGASDTQYF.

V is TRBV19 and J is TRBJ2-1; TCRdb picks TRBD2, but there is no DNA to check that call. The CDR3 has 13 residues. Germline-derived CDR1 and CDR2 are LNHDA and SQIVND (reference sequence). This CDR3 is CASWEGPGNEQFF.

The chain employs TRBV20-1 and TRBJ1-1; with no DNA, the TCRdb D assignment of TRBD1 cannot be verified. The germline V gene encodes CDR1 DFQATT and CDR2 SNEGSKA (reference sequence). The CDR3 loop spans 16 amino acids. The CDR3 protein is CSARAWGDRGNTEAFF.

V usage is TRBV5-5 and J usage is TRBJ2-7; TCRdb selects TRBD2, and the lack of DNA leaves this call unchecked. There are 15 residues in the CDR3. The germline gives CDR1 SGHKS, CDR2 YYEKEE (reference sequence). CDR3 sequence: CASSLGLAGLYEQYF.

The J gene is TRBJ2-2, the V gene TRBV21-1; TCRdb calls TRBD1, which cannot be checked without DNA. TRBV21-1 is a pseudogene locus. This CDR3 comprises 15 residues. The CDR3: CASSKGPRGSGELFF.

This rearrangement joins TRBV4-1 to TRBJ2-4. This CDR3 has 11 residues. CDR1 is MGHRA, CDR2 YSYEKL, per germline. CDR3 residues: CASSQGVIQYF.

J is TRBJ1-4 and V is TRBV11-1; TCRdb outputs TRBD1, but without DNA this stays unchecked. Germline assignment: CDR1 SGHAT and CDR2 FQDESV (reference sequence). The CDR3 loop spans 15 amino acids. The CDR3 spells CASSLRETTNEKLFF.

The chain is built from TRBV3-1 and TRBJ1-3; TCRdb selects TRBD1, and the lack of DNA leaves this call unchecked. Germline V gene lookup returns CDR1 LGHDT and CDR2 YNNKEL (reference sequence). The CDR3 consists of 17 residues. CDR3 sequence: CASSQFGTGAYGNTIYF. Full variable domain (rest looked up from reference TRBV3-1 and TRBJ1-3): DTAVSQTPKYLVTQMGNDKSIKCEQNLGHDTMYWYKQDSKKFLKIMFSYNNKELIINETVPNRFSPKSPDKAHLNLHINSLELGDSAVYFCASSQFGTGAYGNTIYFGEGSWLTVV.

This chain's CDR3 is CASSPRLAGETGELFF. The J gene is TRBJ2-2, the V gene TRBV7-6; TCRdb proposes TRBD2, but this gene call is untestable without DNA. Germline values: CDR1 SGHVS, CDR2 FNYEAQ. This CDR3 spans 16 amino acids.

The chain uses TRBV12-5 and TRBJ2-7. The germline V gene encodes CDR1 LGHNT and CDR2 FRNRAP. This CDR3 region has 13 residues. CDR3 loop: CASAVVGNYEQYF.

The CDR3: CSAVTRNTDTQYF. This sequence joins TRBV29-1 and TRBJ2-3; TCRdb gives TRBD2 as the D gene, but with no DNA this cannot be confirmed. The germline V gene encodes CDR1 SQVTM and CDR2 ANQGSEA. This CDR3 is 13 amino acids long.

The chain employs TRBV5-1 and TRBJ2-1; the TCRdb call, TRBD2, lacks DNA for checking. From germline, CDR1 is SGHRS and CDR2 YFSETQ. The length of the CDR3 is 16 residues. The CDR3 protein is CASSRDFLSSYNEQFF.

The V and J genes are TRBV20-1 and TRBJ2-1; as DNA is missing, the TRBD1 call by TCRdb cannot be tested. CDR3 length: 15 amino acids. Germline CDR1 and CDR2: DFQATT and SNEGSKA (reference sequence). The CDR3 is CSARNRDRTNNEQFF.

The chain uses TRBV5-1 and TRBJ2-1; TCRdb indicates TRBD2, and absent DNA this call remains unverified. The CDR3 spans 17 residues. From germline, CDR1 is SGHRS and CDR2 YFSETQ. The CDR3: CASSLYNSGSPGNEQFF.

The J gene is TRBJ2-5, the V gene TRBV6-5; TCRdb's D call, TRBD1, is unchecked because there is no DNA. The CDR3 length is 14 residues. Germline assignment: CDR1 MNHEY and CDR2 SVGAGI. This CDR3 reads CASSPDLWGETQYF.

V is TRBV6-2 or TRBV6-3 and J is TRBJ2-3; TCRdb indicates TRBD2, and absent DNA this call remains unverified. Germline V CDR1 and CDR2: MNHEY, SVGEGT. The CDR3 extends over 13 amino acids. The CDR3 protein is CASNLAGIDTQYF.

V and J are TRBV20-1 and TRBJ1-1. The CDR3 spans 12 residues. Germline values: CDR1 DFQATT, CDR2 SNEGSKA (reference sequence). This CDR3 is CSASSGSTEAFF.

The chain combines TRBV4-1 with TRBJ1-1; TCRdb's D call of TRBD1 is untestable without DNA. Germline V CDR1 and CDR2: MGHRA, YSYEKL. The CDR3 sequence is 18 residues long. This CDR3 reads CASSQEVPRGTLNTEAFF.